This T cell receptor beta chain was sequenced for a study of T cell responses to AZD1222 COVID-19 vaccine. General study points: At baseline, just five to seven AZD1222 recipients tested seropositive.

A note on this clone: No antigen is known for it.

The germline V gene encodes CDR1 SGHAT and CDR2 FQNNGV. The length of the CDR3 is 16 residues. The ends lost 5 bases at V and 9 bases at J; junction bases unmatched: 18. The protocol was immunoSEQ multiplex PCR, while the TCRdb copy is restricted to in-frame clones and leaves out a portion. The table records about 81,000 clones, about 91% of them present only once. This TCR came from an adult in good health. This chain links TRBV11-2 with TRBJ1-2; 7 nucleotides match TRBD1. This specimen was peripheral blood, taken on day 0 of AZD1222 vaccination. CDR3 coding DNA: TGTGCCAGCAGCCCCGCCCCGGCAGGGACAGACCGACGCTACACCTTC. It yields the protein CASSPAPAGTDRRYTF.